This T cell receptor beta chain was identified during a study of OX40 agonist ivuxolimab in advanced cancers. Overall study context: In this cohort, patients received ivuxolimab, an agonistic anti-OX40 (CD134) antibody. Head and neck, renal cell, melanoma or hepatocellular carcinoma were the cancers that dose-escalation patients had.

Generated by immunoSEQ multiplex PCR, the TCRdb table keeps only in-frame clones and is missing some. The sample has 60,000 to 95,000 clones, approximately 83% seen once. This sequence originates from an adult with an advanced solid tumor such as melanoma, head and neck, liver or kidney cancer. Material: CD4+ or CD8+ T cells sorted from blood, obtained in a trial of the OX40 agonist ivuxolimab.

DNA of the CDR3: TGTGCCAGCAGCGTAGCCTACAATTATGGCTACACCTTC. Its protein product is CASSVAYNYGYTF. V gene TRBV9 combines with J gene TRBJ1-2; D unclear. Germline loops: CDR1 SGDLS, CDR2 YYNGEE. This CDR3 region has 13 residues. V lost 0 bases and J lost 5, with 8 bases in between.